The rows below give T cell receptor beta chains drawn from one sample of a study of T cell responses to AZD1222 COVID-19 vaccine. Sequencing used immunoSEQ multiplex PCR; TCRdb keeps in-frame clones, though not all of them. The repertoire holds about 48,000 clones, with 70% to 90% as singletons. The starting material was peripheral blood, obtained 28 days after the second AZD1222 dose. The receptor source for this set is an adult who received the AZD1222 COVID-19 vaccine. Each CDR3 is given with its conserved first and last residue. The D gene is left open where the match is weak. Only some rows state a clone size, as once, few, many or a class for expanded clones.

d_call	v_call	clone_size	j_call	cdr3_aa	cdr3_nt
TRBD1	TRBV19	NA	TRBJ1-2	CASSDLDRAGGYTF	TGTGCCAGTAGCGACCTCGACAGGGCCGGGGGCTACACCTTC
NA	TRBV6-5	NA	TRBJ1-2	CASSYGGDYGYTF	TGTGCCAGCAGTTACGGGGGGGACTATGGCTACACCTTC
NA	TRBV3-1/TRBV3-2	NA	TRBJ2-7	CASSWMAGGAPGQYF	TGTGCCAGCAGCTGGATGGCGGGCGGAGCCCCCGGGCAGTACTTC
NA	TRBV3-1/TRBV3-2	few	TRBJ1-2	CASSLIPGPGRDGYTF	TGTGCCAGCAGCCTCATCCCAGGGCCAGGGAGAGATGGCTACACCTTC
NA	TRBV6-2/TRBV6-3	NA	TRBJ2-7	CASSRGGREQYF	TGTGCCAGCAGCCGAGGGGGTCGGGAGCAGTACTTC
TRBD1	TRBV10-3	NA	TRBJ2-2	CALTTGTDTNTGELFF	TGTGCCCTCACTACCGGGACAGATACGAACACCGGGGAGCTGTTTTTT
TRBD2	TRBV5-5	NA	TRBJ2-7	CASSLVLAGGEQYF	TGTGCCAGCAGCTTGGTACTAGCGGGAGGCGAGCAGTACTTC
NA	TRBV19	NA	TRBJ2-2	CATKWGAQGPGELFF	TGTGCCACCAAATGGGGGGCTCAGGGACCCGGGGAGCTGTTTTTT
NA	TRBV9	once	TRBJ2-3	CASSVGGSTDTQYF	TGTGCCAGCAGCGTAGGCGGGAGCACAGATACGCAGTATTTT
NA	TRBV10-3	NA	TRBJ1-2	CAIRQGTNYGYTF	TGTGCCATCAGACAGGGTACTAACTATGGCTACACCTTC
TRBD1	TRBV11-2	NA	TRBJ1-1	CASSLTGGLNTEAFF	TGTGCCAGCAGCTTGACAGGGGGCTTAAACACTGAAGCTTTCTTT
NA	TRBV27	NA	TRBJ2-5	CASSFFAGQETQYF	TGTGCCAGCAGTTTTTTTGCAGGTCAAGAGACCCAGTACTTC
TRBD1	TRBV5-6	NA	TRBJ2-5	CASSPGQGRLETQYF	TGTGCCAGCAGTCCGGGACAGGGCCGACTGGAGACCCAGTACTTC
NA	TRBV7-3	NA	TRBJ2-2	CASSLGGPGTGELFF	TGTGCCAGCAGCTTGGGGGGCCCCGGGACCGGGGAGCTGTTTTTT
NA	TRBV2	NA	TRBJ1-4	CASTMDRANEKLFF	TGTGCCAGCACCATGGACAGAGCTAATGAAAAACTGTTTTTT
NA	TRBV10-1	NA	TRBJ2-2	CASSEGVAGTGELFF	TGCGCCAGCAGTGAAGGAGTGGCCGGCACCGGGGAGCTGTTTTTT
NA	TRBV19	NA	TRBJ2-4	CASSPGPSANIQYF	TGTGCCAGTAGTCCTGGGCCCAGCGCAAACATTCAGTACTTC
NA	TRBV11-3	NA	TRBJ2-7	CASSNSARGNEQYF	TGTGCCAGCAGCAACTCCGCTAGGGGGAACGAGCAGTACTTC
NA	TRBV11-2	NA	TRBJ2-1	CASSSRVGGNEQFF	TGTGCCAGCAGCTCCAGGGTGGGGGGCAATGAGCAGTTCTTC
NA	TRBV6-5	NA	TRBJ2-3	CASSYSTSGKADTQYF	TGTGCCAGCAGTTACTCGACGTCCGGGAAGGCAGATACGCAGTATTTT
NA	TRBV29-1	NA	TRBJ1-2	CSVEEGGGYTF	TGCAGCGTTGAAGAGGGGGGAGGCTACACCTTC
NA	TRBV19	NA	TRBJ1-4	CASSPGGVRKLFF	TGTGCCAGTAGTCCTGGGGGGGTACGAAAACTGTTTTTT
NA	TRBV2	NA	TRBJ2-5	CASRGGGPRETQYF	TGTGCCAGCAGGGGAGGGGGTCCTCGGGAGACCCAGTACTTC
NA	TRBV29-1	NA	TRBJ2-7	CSGGPGSYEQYF	TGCAGCGGGGGGCCGGGATCCTACGAGCAGTACTTC
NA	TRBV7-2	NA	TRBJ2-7	CASSLEVGVRVWEQYF	TGTGCCAGCAGCTTAGAAGTAGGGGTTAGGGTCTGGGAGCAGTACTTC
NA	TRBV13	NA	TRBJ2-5	CASSLANQETQYF	TGTGCCAGCAGCCTGGCTAACCAAGAGACCCAGTACTTC
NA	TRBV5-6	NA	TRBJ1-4	CASSSQDVTNEKLFF	TGTGCCAGCAGCTCCCAAGATGTCACTAATGAAAAACTGTTTTTT
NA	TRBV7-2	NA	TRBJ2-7	CASSSGAGSYEQYF	TGTGCCAGCAGCTCCGGCGCGGGCTCCTACGAGCAGTACTTC
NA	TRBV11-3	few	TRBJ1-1	CASSQRTPKGNTEAFF	TGTGCCAGCAGCCAAAGGACGCCTAAAGGGAACACTGAAGCTTTCTTT
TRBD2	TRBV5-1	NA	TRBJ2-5	CASSLLAGEQETQYF	TGCGCCAGCAGCTTATTAGCGGGAGAGCAAGAGACCCAGTACTTC
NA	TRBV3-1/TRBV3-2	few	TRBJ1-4	CASSQGGRTLFF	TGTGCCAGCAGCCAGGGCGGGAGAACACTGTTTTTT
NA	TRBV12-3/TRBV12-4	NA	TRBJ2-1	CASTQGLYNEQFF	TGTGCCAGCACTCAGGGGCTTTACAATGAGCAGTTCTTC
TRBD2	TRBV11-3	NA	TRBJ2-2	CASSSLAGGNTGELFF	TGTGCCAGCAGCTCACTAGCGGGAGGAAACACCGGGGAGCTGTTTTTT
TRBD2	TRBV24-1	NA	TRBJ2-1	CATGTSFEQFF	TGTGCCACAGGGACTAGTTTTGAGCAGTTCTTC
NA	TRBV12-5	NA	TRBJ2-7	CASVLGPVSYEQYF	TGTGCTAGTGTTCTTGGACCGGTCTCCTACGAGCAGTACTTC
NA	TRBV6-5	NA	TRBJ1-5	CASIFSGGGQPQHF	TGTGCCAGCATTTTCAGTGGGGGCGGACAGCCCCAGCATTTT
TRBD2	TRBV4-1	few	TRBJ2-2	CASSPPTSGNTGELFF	TGCGCCAGCAGCCCACCCACTAGCGGGAACACCGGGGAGCTGTTTTTT
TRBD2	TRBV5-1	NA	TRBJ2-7	CASSGLAGGSEQYF	TGCGCCAGCAGCGGACTAGCGGGCGGATCCGAGCAGTACTTC
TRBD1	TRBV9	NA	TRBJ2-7	CASSVGRTGRTYEQYF	TGTGCCAGCAGCGTAGGTCGGACAGGGAGAACCTACGAGCAGTACTTC
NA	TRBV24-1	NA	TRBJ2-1	CATSENVGRNEQFF	TGTGCCACCAGTGAAAACGTAGGGCGCAATGAGCAGTTCTTC
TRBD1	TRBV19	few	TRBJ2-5	CASSIRDSQTQYF	TGTGCCAGTAGTATTAGGGACAGCCAGACCCAGTACTTC
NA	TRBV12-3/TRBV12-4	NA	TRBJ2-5	CASSFTDKETQYF	TGTGCCAGCAGTTTCACGGATAAAGAGACCCAGTACTTC
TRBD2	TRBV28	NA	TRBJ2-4	CASSPPRLAGAKNIQYF	TGTGCCAGCAGCCCCCCGCGGCTAGCGGGAGCCAAAAACATTCAGTACTTC
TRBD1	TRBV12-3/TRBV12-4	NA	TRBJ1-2	CASSRDRDYGYTF	TGTGCCAGCAGCAGGGACAGGGACTATGGCTACACCTTC
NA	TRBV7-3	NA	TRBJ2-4	CASSSGQENIQYF	TGTGCCAGCAGCTCAGGGCAGGAAAACATTCAGTACTTC
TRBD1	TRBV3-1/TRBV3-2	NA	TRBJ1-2	CASSPTGEAGYTF	TGTGCCAGCAGCCCCACAGGGGAGGCTGGCTACACCTTC
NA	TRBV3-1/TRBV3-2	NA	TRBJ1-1	CASSQVLSSEAFF	TGTGCCAGCAGCCAGGTCCTTTCGTCTGAAGCTTTCTTT
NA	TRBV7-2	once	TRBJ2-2	CASSNRNTGELFF	TGTGCCAGCAGCAACAGGAACACCGGGGAGCTGTTTTTT
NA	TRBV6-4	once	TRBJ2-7	CASSEGPQGVQYF	TGTGCCAGCAGTGAGGGGCCCCAGGGCGTGCAGTACTTC
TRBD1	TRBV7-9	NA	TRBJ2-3	CASSSRDRVSDTQYF	TGTGCCAGCAGCAGCCGGGACAGGGTTTCAGATACGCAGTATTTT